Below, 23 T cell receptor beta chains from the same sample are listed, as sequenced in a study of T cell responses to AZD1222 COVID-19 vaccine. The method was immunoSEQ multiplex PCR; TCRdb's version includes in-frame clones alone and lacks a portion of them. Of nearly 110,000 clones listed, 90% are singletons. Sequenced material: peripheral blood, taken on day 0 of AZD1222 vaccination. The source of these receptors is an adult in good health.

The CDR3 DNA reads TGTGCCAGCAGCTTAGCGGGCCAGGTCAGGGGTCCTGAAGCTTTCTTT. Its translation is CASSLAGQVRGPEAFF. This chain connects TRBV7-9 to TRBJ1-1, with a weak D call TRBD1 (6 bases). V was clipped by 0 bases and J by 6 bases, with 17 bases between them. CDR1 SEHNR and CDR2 FQNEAQ come from the germline V gene (reference sequence). This CDR3 comprises 16 residues. Full variable domain (remainder filled in from reference TRBV7-9 and TRBJ1-1): DTGVSQNPRHKITKRGQNVTFRCDPISEHNRLYWYRQTLGQGPEFLTYFQNEAQLEKSRLLSDRFSAERPKGSFSTLEIQRTEQGDSAMYLCASSLAGQVRGPEAFFGQGTRLTVV.

This chain links TRBV24-1 with TRBJ2-2; 7 positions agree with TRBD2. CDR1 and CDR2 from the germline V gene are KGHDR and SFDVKD. Unmatched junction bases numbered 4, after V lost 3 bases and J lost 10 bases. This CDR3 has 13 residues. CDR3 DNA: TGTGCCACCAGTGATGGAGCGGGGAAGGAGCTGTTTTTT. It translates to CATSDGAGKELFF.

This rearrangement joins TRBV5-4 to TRBJ1-3; 7 bases map to TRBD1. Unmatched junction bases numbered 7, after V lost 4 bases and J lost 0 bases. Germline values: CDR1 SGHNT, CDR2 YYREEE (reference sequence). The CDR3 is made up of 16 amino acids. DNA of the CDR3: TGTGCCAGCAGCATGGACAGGCCGAGCTCTGGAAACACCATATATTTT. Translation: CASSMDRPSSGNTIYF.

The V call is TRBV20-1, the J call TRBJ2-7; D is uncertain. CDR3 size: 12 residues. Germline V CDR1 and CDR2: DFQATT, SNEGSKA (reference sequence). V lost 3 bases and J 7 bases, leaving 13 bases between the germline ends. The CDR3 sequence is CSASPTDIEQYF. Here the CDR3 DNA reads TGCAGTGCTAGTCCTACTGACATTGAGCAGTACTTC.

The chain is built from TRBV5-1 and TRBJ1-1; 7 bases line up with TRBD1. Germline CDR1 reads SGHRS; CDR2 reads YFSETQ. J was trimmed by 0 bases and V by 0 bases; bases with no gene match: 2. This CDR3 is 15 amino acids long. CDR3 DNA sequence: TGCGCCAGCAGCTTGGAAACAGGGGTGAACACTGAAGCTTTCTTT. The encoded protein is CASSLETGVNTEAFF.

V and J are TRBV12-2 and TRBJ2-7; no DNA check was done on the table's D call, TRBD2. TRBV12-2 is a listed pseudogene. This CDR3 has 15 residues. The CDR3 DNA follows: TGTGCAAGTCGCTCCGGGACTAGCGGGCCTCGTGAGCAGTACTTC. It codes for CASRSGTSGPREQYF.

The chain combines TRBV9 with TRBJ2-1; no firm D call. V lost 1 base and J lost 8, with 16 bases in between. The CDR3 runs 15 residues. Germline CDR1 reads SGDLS; CDR2 reads YYNGEE. This CDR3 reads CASSVLGVALDEQFF. In DNA form, the CDR3 reads TGTGCCAGCAGCGTACTTGGGGTGGCCCTCGATGAGCAGTTCTTC.

CDR3 bases: TGTGCCAGTAGAACCACGTCTAGCGGGAGGGCCTCAGATACGCAGTATTTT. Translated: CASRTTSSGRASDTQYF. The V call is TRBV19, the J call TRBJ2-3; the match to TRBD2 covers 12 bases. Germline V lookup: CDR1 LNHDA, CDR2 SQIVND (reference sequence). Trimming at V came to 6 bases and at J to 4 bases, leaving 11 bases not matched to a gene. The CDR3 runs 17 residues.

This clone appeared once. The gene calls are TRBV6-5 and TRBJ1-3; the match to TRBD1 covers 8 bases. The CDR3 totals 15 residues. The ends lost 7 bases at V and 0 bases at J; junction bases unmatched: 5. Germline values: CDR1 MNHEY, CDR2 SVGAGI. The CDR3 nucleotides read TGTGCCAGCACAGGACAGGGAGACTCTGGAAACACCATATATTTT. Residues: CASTGQGDSGNTIYF.

CDR3 sequence reads: CASSSPGRGLGTEAFF. The DNA for the CDR3 is TGTGCCAGCAGTTCCCCGGGCAGGGGGCTGGGGACTGAAGCTTTCTTT. The chain is built from TRBV28 and TRBJ1-1; 8 positions match TRBD1. V dropped 4 bases and J dropped 5; count of bases not matched to a gene: 12. Germline CDR1 and CDR2: MDHEN and SYDVKM. The CDR3 sequence is 16 residues long.

The chain carries TRBV6-5 and TRBJ1-4; D not resolved. Germline values: CDR1 MNHEY, CDR2 SVGAGI. CDR3 length equals 15 residues. V was shortened by 2 bases and J by 8 bases, with 15 bases between the two germline ends. In DNA, the CDR3 is TGTGCCAGCAGTTACGGGGATCGGGAGTCAGAAAAACTGTTTTTT. Protein product: CASSYGDRESEKLFF.

The V and J genes are TRBV10-1 and TRBJ1-1, with D maybe TRBD1 (6 bases). Between the trimmed V and J ends, which lost 6 bases and 2 bases, there was a span of 10 bases. This CDR3 contains 13 residues. CDR1 is WNHNN, CDR2 SYGVQD, per germline (reference sequence). The CDR3 spells CASSGGFNTEAFF. The CDR3 DNA is TGCGCCAGCAGCGGGGGCTTCAACACTGAAGCTTTCTTT.

The V and J genes are TRBV6-5 and TRBJ2-1; 9 bases agree with TRBD1. CDR3 length: 14 residues. V lost 6 bases and J lost 5; bases outside the gene matches: 5. CDR1 MNHEY and CDR2 SVGAGI come from the germline V gene. CDR3 protein: CASRWDRVDNEQFF. CDR3 coding DNA: TGTGCCAGCAGGTGGGACAGGGTCGACAATGAGCAGTTCTTC.

This chain joins TRBV5-5 and TRBJ1-1, with 7 nucleotides matching TRBD1. J lost 4 bases, V lost 1 base, and 4 bases had no gene match. CDR1 SGHKS and CDR2 YYEKEE come from the germline V gene (reference sequence). This CDR3 spans 14 amino acids. The CDR3 is CASSLNRGGTEAFF. CDR3 nucleotides: TGTGCCAGCAGCTTGAACAGGGGCGGCACTGAAGCTTTCTTT.

This clone has more than one count but fewer than ten. The J gene is TRBJ2-1, the V gene TRBV7-2; 7 bases match TRBD2. CDR1 is SGHTA, CDR2 FQGNSA, per germline. The length of the CDR3 is 13 residues. Trimming removed 1 base from V and 8 bases from J; junction bases left unmatched: 2. CDR3 bases: TGTGCCAGCAGCTTAGTTGCGGGAGATGAGCAGTTCTTC. Translation: CASSLVAGDEQFF.

The gene calls are TRBV28 and TRBJ1-6, with D possibly being TRBD1 (6 bases). The CDR3 length is 14 residues. Germline CDR1 is MDHEN and CDR2 is SYDVKM. V dropped 7 bases and J dropped 3 bases, with 10 bases sitting between them. The CDR3 loop is CASKNRDYNSPLHF. The DNA for the CDR3 is TGTGCCAGCAAGAACAGGGACTATAATTCACCCCTCCACTTT.

About this clone: This specimen includes other DNA sequences encoding the same CDR3. The J gene is TRBJ1-6, the V gene TRBV27; D gene ambiguous. Between the trimmed V and J ends, which lost 5 bases and 7 bases, there was a span of 12 bases. The CDR3 is made up of 14 amino acids. Germline CDR1 MNHEY, CDR2 SMNVEV (reference sequence). This CDR3 reads CASSPRTGNSPLHF. The DNA for the CDR3 is TGTGCCAGCAGTCCCAGGACGGGAAATTCACCCCTCCACTTT.

The chain carries TRBV16 and TRBJ1-6; 9 nucleotides line up with TRBD1. Germline V CDR1 and CDR2: KGHSY, FQNENV. This CDR3 spans 16 amino acids. V shed 5 bases, J shed 7 bases, and the junction held 9 bases outside the gene matches. The CDR3 region has the DNA TGTGCCAGCAGCGGTGGGACAGGGCTTGACAATTCACCCCTCCACTTT. Protein: CASSGGTGLDNSPLHF. The complete variable domain, with remaining parts taken from reference TRBV16 and TRBJ1-6, reads GEEVAQTPKHLVRGEGQKAKLYCAPIKGHSYVFWYQQVLKNEFKFLISFQNENVFDETGMPKERFSAKCLPNSPCSLEIQATKLEDSAVYFCASSGGTGLDNSPLHFGNGTRLTVT.

The chain has TRBV28 and TRBJ1-2; TRBD1 agrees at 7 bases. The germline V gene encodes CDR1 MDHEN and CDR2 SYDVKM. CDR3 length: 17 amino acids. After removal of 4 bases from V and 3 bases from J, the junction contained 14 bases not matched to a gene. The CDR3: CASSSPSSGTAYYGYTF. In nucleotides, the CDR3 is TGTGCCAGCAGTTCCCCCTCCTCAGGGACAGCGTACTATGGCTACACCTTC.

Only a few counts were recorded for this clone. The V call is TRBV27, the J call TRBJ1-1; unclear D gene. V gave up 2 bases and J gave up 0 bases, with 10 bases separating them. Germline V lookup: CDR1 MNHEY, CDR2 SMNVEV (reference sequence). The CDR3 length is 15 residues. CDR3 DNA: TGTGCCAGCAGTTTAAAGATCAGTTTGAACACTGAAGCTTTCTTT. Residues: CASSLKISLNTEAFF.

The V and J genes are TRBV18 and TRBJ1-1; D remains ambiguous. The CDR3 sequence is 16 residues long. Trimming left V 0 bases short and J 4 bases short, with 15 bases between. Germline V gene sequence: CDR1 KGHSH, CDR2 LQKENI. CDR3 sequence reads: CASSPPVGSLGTEAFF. Written as DNA, the CDR3 is TGTGCCAGCTCACCACCAGTAGGGTCCCTTGGCACTGAAGCTTTCTTT.

This chain uses TRBV6-5 with TRBJ1-2, with 8 positions matching TRBD1. Germline loops: CDR1 MNHEY, CDR2 SVGAGI. V shed 8 bases and J 6 bases; nucleotides not matched to a gene: 8. The CDR3 has 13 residues. CDR3 coding DNA: TGTGCCAGCCGAACGACAGGGGACGATGGCTACACCTTC. It specifies CASRTTGDDGYTF.

The CDR3 DNA follows: TGTGCCAGTTTCTCTGGGACAGCGTTAACCTATGGCTACACCTTC. Residues: CASFSGTALTYGYTF. The J gene is TRBJ1-2, the V gene TRBV6-5, with 7 bases that match TRBD1. Germline V gene data show CDR1 as MNHEY and CDR2 as SVGAGI. With V trimmed by 9 bases and J by 4 bases, 14 bases remained unmatched. This CDR3 is built from 15 residues.